Each of the 23 T cell receptor beta chains below was sequenced from the same sample in a study of monozygotic twins with inflammatory bowel disease. Each CDR3 protein gets one entry in TCRdb, which reprocessed the 5' RACE reads and gives no DNA. The data show approximately 400,000 distinct CDR3 sequences, and the top ten clones hold 2% to 2.5%. Sequencing input: blood. These receptors were taken from a human donor with ulcerative colitis or Crohn's disease, or a healthy co-twin of an affected twin (not recorded which).

The chain combines TRBV6-5 with TRBJ2-7; TCRdb names TRBD1, which stays unverified in the absence of DNA. Germline CDR1 and CDR2: MNHEY and SVGAGI. The CDR3 contains 15 residues. The CDR3 loop reads CASSYQRQGPYEQYF.

The rearrangement uses TRBV7-9 and TRBJ2-1; TCRdb designates TRBD2, a call that cannot be tested without DNA. Germline V gives CDR1 SEHNR, CDR2 FQNEAQ (reference sequence). The CDR3 has 16 amino acids. CDR3 loop: CASSPRAGGLNNEQFF.

The rearrangement uses TRBV15 and TRBJ1-3; TCRdb lists TRBD1, though no DNA is available to test this call. The CDR3 is made up of 15 amino acids. Germline values: CDR1 LNHNV, CDR2 YYDKDF (reference sequence). CDR3 region: CATSTQGGPGNTIYF. The complete variable domain, with remaining parts taken from reference TRBV15 and TRBJ1-3, reads DAMVIQNPRYQVTQFGKPVTLSCSQTLNHNVMYWYQQKSSQAPKLLFHYYDKDFNNEADTPDNFQSRRPNTSFCFLDIRSPGLGDTAMYLCATSTQGGPGNTIYFGEGSWLTVV.

This chain connects TRBV29-1 to TRBJ2-5; absent DNA, TCRdb's TRBD2 call cannot be checked. CDR1 and CDR2 from the germline V gene are SQVTM and ANQGSEA. The CDR3 extends over 14 amino acids. This CDR3 reads CSVDGLAASETQYF.

This chain uses TRBV6-1 with TRBJ1-2. Germline V CDR1 and CDR2: MNHNS, SASEGT. The length of the CDR3 is 14 residues. The CDR3 here is CASSTALDGYGYTF.

This chain uses TRBV27 with TRBJ2-2; with no DNA, the TCRdb D assignment of TRBD2 cannot be verified. Germline CDR1 is MNHEY and CDR2 is SMNVEV (reference sequence). CDR3 size: 14 residues. The CDR3 protein is CASSTSLDTGELFF.

The V gene is TRBV7-9, the J gene TRBJ2-3; lacking DNA, the TRBD2 call made by TCRdb goes unchecked. The CDR3 contains 17 residues. The germline gives CDR1 SEHNR, CDR2 FQNEAQ (reference sequence). Here the CDR3 reads CASSLALLAGTTDTQYF.

This sequence joins TRBV7-9 and TRBJ2-3; TCRdb's D call of TRBD1 is untestable without DNA. This CDR3 has 15 amino acids. CDR1 is SEHNR and CDR2 is FQNEAQ in the germline V gene (reference sequence). The CDR3 sequence: CASSFGGRGTDTQYF.

The chain couples TRBV28 to TRBJ2-7; TCRdb lists TRBD1, though no DNA is available to test this call. The CDR3 loop spans 17 amino acids. Per germline, CDR1 MDHEN and CDR2 SYDVKM. The CDR3 protein is CASRGTGGAVSDYEQYF. Based on the CDR3 plus reference TRBV28 and TRBJ2-7, the full variable domain is DVKVTQSSRYLVKRTGEKVFLECVQDMDHENMFWYRQDPGLGLRLIYFSYDVKMKEKGDIPEGYSVSREKKERFSLILESASTNQTSMYLCASRGTGGAVSDYEQYFGPGTRLTVT.

V gene TRBV6-5 combines with J gene TRBJ2-7. CDR3 length: 13 amino acids. Per germline, CDR1 MNHEY and CDR2 SVGAGI. CDR3 residues: CASRRLNSYEQYF.

The CDR3 protein is CASSPRGLPRGYTF. The rearrangement joins TRBV6-1 to TRBJ1-2; TCRdb reports TRBD1, a call that lacks DNA to check it against. The CDR3 is made up of 14 amino acids. CDR1 is MNHNS, CDR2 SASEGT, per germline.

The V gene is TRBV6-1, the J gene TRBJ1-6; as DNA is missing, the TRBD1 call by TCRdb cannot be tested. CDR1 is MNHNS and CDR2 is SASEGT in the germline V gene. This CDR3 has 15 amino acids. The CDR3 loop reads CASIPLGTPNSPLHF.

The chain combines TRBV18 with TRBJ2-7; TCRdb's D call of TRBD2 is untestable without DNA. The CDR3 has 18 amino acids. From germline, CDR1 is KGHSH and CDR2 LQKENI. CDR3 residues: CASSPYSPILAGTYEQYF. Drawing the rest from reference TRBV18 and TRBJ2-7, the complete variable domain is NAGVMQNPRHLVRRRGQEARLRCSPMKGHSHVYWYRQLPEEGLKFMVYLQKENIIDESGMPKERFSAEFPKEGPSILRIQQVVRGDSAAYFCASSPYSPILAGTYEQYFGPGTRLTVT.

The rearrangement uses TRBV12-3 or TRBV12-4 and TRBJ1-6. CDR3 length: 11 residues. The chain's CDR3 is CASSFGSPLHF.

The chain joins TRBV11-2 to TRBJ2-7; no DNA is available, so the TRBD2 call from TCRdb remains unchecked. The CDR3 length is 15 residues. Per germline, CDR1 SGHAT and CDR2 FQNNGV. CDR3 sequence: CASSPGGGGTYEQYF.

The chain links TRBV9 to TRBJ2-5. The CDR3 covers 14 residues. CDR1 SGDLS and CDR2 YYNGEE come from the germline V gene. CDR3 amino acids: CASGPIVAEETQYF.

The chain combines TRBV5-1 with TRBJ1-6. Germline CDR1 SGHRS, CDR2 YFSETQ. The CDR3 is 13 amino acids. The CDR3 sequence is CASSLAINSPLHF.

CDR3 in amino acids: CASSPNQGSTEAFF. The rearrangement uses TRBV7-7 and TRBJ1-1; no DNA is available, so the TRBD1 call from TCRdb remains unchecked. This CDR3 has 14 residues. Germline-derived CDR1 and CDR2 are SSHAT and FNYEAQ (reference sequence).

CDR3 in amino acids: CARCSNNQPQYF. The rearrangement joins TRBV12-3 or TRBV12-4 to TRBJ1-5. The CDR3 runs to 12 residues.

The CDR3 sequence is CASSFAPYRGRMEIQYF. This sequence joins TRBV5-1 and TRBJ2-4; TCRdb proposes TRBD1, but this gene call is untestable without DNA. The CDR3 loop spans 17 amino acids. Germline V gene sequence: CDR1 SGHRS, CDR2 YFSETQ. Full variable domain (rest looked up from reference TRBV5-1 and TRBJ2-4): KAGVTQTPRYLIKTRGQQVTLSCSPISGHRSVSWYQQTPGQGLQFLFEYFSETQRNKGNFPGRFSGRQFSNSRSEMNVSTLELGDSALYLCASSFAPYRGRMEIQYFGAGTRLSVL.

The chain has TRBV7-8 and TRBJ1-2; with no DNA, the TCRdb D assignment of TRBD1 cannot be verified. Germline CDR1 reads SGHVS; CDR2 reads FQNEAQ. The CDR3 sequence is 13 residues long. The CDR3 here is CASRVGINYGYTF.

The CDR3 protein is CSASPGDTQYF. V gene TRBV20-1 combines with J gene TRBJ2-3; without DNA, the TCRdb call of TRBD1 cannot be checked. Germline CDR1 and CDR2: DFQATT and SNEGSKA (reference sequence). The CDR3 runs 11 residues.

The chain has TRBV2 and TRBJ2-2. The CDR3 length is 11 residues. Germline V gene sequence: CDR1 SNHLY, CDR2 FYNNEI. The CDR3 reads CASSAGGWLFF.